The clone carrying this TCR beta chain was detected only a few times. Its target is unknown. This record comes from a study of blood T cells in healthy people across ages. General observations from the study: Strong correlation was found linking TCR beta diversity to naive T cell percentage. Older individuals had lower TCR beta diversity per million T cells (the decline was roughly linear).

A sample-barcoded 5' primer and a J-beta primer mix were used in a second PCR of roughly 6 to 11 cycles. TCRdb reanalysed the 5' RACE reads using MiXCR and keeps one entry per CDR3 protein. In the table there are about 670,000 distinct CDR3 sequences, roughly 41% of which are singletons. The germline V gene encodes CDR1 MGHRA and CDR2 YSYEKL. The V and J ends lost 1 base and 8 bases respectively, with 17 bases between them. The CDR3 has 15 amino acids. Peripheral blood, about 9.8 milliliters per donor, was collected. The sample consisted of blood. The chain is built from TRBV4-1 and TRBJ1-2; D is possibly TRBD1 (5 bases). The clonotype was recovered from a man aged 80 or over in good health. CDR3 in amino acids: CASSQAGRGVEGYTF. The CDR3 DNA reads as TGCGCCAGCAGCCAAGCTGGGCGAGGGGTGGAGGGCTACACCTTC.